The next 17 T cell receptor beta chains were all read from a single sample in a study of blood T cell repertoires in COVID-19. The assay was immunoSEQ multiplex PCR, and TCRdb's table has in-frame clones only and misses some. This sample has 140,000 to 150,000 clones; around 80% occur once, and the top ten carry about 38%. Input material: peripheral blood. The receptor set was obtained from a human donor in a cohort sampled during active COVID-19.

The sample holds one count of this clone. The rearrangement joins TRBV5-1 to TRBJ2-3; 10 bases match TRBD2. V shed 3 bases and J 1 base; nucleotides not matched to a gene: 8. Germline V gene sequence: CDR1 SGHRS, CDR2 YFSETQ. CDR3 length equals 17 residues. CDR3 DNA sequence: TGCGCCAGCAGCTCCAGTCCAGCGGGGGGGGGCACAGATACGCAGTATTTT. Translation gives CASSSSPAGGGTDTQYF.

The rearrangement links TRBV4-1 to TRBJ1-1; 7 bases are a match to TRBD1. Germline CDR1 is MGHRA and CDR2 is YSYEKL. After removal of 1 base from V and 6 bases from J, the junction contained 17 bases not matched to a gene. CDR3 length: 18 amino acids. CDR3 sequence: CASSQGPLYRGKTAEAFF. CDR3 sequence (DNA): TGCGCCAGCAGCCAAGGCCCCCTGTACAGGGGTAAAACTGCTGAAGCTTTCTTT.

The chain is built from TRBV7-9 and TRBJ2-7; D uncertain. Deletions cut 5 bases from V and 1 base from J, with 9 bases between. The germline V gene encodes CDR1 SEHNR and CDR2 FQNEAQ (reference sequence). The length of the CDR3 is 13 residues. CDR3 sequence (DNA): TGTGCCAGCAGCCTCCTTGTGTCCTACGAGCAGTACTTC. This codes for CASSLLVSYEQYF.

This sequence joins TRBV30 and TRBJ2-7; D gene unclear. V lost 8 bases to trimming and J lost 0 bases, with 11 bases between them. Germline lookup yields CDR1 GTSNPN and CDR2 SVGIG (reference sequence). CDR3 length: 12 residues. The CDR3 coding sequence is TGTGCCAGCAATAGTGTCTCCTACGAGCAGTACTTC. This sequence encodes CASNSVSYEQYF.

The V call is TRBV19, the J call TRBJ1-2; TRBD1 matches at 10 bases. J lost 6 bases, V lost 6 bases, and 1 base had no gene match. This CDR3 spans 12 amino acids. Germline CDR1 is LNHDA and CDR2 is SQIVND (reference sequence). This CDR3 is CASSGQGDGYTF. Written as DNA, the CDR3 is TGTGCCAGTAGCGGACAGGGGGATGGCTACACCTTC.

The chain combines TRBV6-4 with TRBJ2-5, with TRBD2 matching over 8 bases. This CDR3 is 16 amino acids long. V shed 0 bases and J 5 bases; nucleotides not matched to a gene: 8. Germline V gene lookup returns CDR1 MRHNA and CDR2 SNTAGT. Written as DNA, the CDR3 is TGTGCCAGCAGTGACTCAGGATCGGGGGGGCCGGAGACCCAGTACTTC. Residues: CASSDSGSGGPETQYF.

This CDR3 reads CASRSRNSPLHF. Here the CDR3 DNA reads TGTGCCAGCAGGTCGCGGAATTCACCCCTCCACTTT. J is TRBJ1-6 and V is TRBV27; D not resolved. V was pared by 6 bases and J by 7 bases, with 7 bases between. The CDR3 extends over 12 amino acids. Germline CDR1 reads MNHEY; CDR2 reads SMNVEV (reference sequence).

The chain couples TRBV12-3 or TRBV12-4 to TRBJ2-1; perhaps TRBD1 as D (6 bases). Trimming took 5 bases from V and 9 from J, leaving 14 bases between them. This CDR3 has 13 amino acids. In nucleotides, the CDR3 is TGTGCCAGCAGTCAGGGGCGAGGGGTTGAGCAGTTCTTC. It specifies CASSQGRGVEQFF.

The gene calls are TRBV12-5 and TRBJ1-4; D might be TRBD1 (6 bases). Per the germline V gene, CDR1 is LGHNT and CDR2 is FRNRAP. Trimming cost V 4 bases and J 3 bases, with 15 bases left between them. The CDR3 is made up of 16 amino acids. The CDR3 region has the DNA TGTGCTAGTGGTTCAGGGGATAGTGGTGCTAATGAAAAACTGTTTTTT. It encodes CASGSGDSGANEKLFF.

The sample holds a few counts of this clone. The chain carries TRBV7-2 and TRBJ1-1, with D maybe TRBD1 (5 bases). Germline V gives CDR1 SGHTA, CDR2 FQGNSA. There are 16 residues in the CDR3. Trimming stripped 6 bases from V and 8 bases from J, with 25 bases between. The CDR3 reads CASRRRHGAWGLEAFF. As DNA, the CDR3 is TGTGCCAGCAGACGGAGACACGGGGCATGGGGACTGGAAGCTTTCTTT.

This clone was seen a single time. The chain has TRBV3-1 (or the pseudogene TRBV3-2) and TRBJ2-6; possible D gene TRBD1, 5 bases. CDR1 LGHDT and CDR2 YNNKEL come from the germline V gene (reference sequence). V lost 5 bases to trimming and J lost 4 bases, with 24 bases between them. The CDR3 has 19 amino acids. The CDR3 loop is CASSNLLDILPAGANVLTF. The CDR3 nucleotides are TGTGCCAGCAGCAACCTCTTGGACATTCTCCCAGCCGGGGCCAACGTCCTGACTTTC.

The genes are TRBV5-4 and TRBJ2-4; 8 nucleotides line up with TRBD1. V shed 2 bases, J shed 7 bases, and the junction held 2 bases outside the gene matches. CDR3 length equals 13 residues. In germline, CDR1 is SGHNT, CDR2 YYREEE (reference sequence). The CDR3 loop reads CASSLRTGNIQYF. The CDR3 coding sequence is TGTGCCAGCAGCTTACGGACAGGGAACATTCAGTACTTC. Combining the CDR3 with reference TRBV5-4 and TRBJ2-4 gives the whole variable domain ETGVTQSPTHLIKTRGQQVTLRCSSQSGHNTVSWYQQALGQGPQFIFQYYREEENGRGNFPPRFSGLQFPNYSSELNVNALELDDSALYLCASSLRTGNIQYFGAGTRLSVL.

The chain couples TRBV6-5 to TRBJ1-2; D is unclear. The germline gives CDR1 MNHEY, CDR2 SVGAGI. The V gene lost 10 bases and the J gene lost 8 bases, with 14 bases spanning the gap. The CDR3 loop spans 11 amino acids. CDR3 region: CATLEARGYTF. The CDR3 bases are TGTGCCACCCTAGAAGCGCGGGGCTACACCTTC.

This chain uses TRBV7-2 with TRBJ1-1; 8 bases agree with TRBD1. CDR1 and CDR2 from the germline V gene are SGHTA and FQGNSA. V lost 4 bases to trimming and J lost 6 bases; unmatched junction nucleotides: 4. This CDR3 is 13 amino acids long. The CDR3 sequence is CASSSGQGPEAFF. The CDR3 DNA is TGTGCCAGCAGCTCCGGACAGGGCCCTGAAGCTTTCTTT.

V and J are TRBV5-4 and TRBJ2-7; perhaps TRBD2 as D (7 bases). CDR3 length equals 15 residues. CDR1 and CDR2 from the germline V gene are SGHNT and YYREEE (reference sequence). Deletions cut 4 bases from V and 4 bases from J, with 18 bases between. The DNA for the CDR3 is TGTGCCAGCAGCCAGTCGGGGGGCCGGGGTTACGAGCAGTACTTC. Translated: CASSQSGGRGYEQYF. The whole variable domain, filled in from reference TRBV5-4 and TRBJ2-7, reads ETGVTQSPTHLIKTRGQQVTLRCSSQSGHNTVSWYQQALGQGPQFIFQYYREEENGRGNFPPRFSGLQFPNYSSELNVNALELDDSALYLCASSQSGGRGYEQYFGPGTRLTVT.

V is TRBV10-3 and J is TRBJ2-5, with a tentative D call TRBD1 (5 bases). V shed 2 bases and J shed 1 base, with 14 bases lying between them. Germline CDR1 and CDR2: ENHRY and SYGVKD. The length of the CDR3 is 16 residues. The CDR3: CAISEGVRVAQETQYF. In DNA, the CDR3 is TGTGCCATCAGTGAGGGGGTCAGGGTGGCCCAAGAGACCCAGTACTTC.

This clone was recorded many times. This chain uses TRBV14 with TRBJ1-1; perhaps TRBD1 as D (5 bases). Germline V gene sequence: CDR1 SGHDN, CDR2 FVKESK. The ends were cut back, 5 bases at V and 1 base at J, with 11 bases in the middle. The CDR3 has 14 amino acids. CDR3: CASSARGANTEAFF. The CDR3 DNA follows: TGTGCCAGCAGCGCTAGGGGCGCGAACACTGAAGCTTTCTTT. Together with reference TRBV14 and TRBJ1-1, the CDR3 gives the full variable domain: EAGVTQFPSHSVIEKGQTVTLRCDPISGHDNLYWYRRVMGKEIKFLLHFVKESKQDESGMPNNRFLAERTGGTYSTLKVQPAELEDSGVYFCASSARGANTEAFFGQGTRLTVV.